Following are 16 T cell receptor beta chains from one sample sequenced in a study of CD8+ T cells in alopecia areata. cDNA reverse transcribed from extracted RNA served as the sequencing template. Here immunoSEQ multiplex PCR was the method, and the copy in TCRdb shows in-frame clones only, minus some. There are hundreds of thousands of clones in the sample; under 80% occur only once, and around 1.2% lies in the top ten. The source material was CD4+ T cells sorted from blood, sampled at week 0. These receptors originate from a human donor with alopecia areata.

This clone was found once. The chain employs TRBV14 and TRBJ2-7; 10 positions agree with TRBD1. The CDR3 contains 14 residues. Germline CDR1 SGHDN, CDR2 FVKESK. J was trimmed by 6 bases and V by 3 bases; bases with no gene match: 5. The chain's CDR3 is CASSHRQGAGEQYF. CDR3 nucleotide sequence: TGTGCCAGCAGCCACCGACAGGGGGCCGGCGAGCAGTACTTC.

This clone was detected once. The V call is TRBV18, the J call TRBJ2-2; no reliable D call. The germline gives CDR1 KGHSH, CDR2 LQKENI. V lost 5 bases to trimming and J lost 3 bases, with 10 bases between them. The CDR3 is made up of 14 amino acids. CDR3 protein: CASSDTVYTGELFF. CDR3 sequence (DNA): TGTGCCAGCTCAGATACAGTGTACACCGGGGAGCTGTTTTTT.

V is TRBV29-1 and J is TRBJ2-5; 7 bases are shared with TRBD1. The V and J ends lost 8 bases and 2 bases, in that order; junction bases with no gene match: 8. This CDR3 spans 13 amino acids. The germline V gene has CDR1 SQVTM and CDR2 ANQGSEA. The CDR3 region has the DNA TGCAGCTGCACAGGGGTGGGACAAGAGACCCAGTACTTC. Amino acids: CSCTGVGQETQYF.

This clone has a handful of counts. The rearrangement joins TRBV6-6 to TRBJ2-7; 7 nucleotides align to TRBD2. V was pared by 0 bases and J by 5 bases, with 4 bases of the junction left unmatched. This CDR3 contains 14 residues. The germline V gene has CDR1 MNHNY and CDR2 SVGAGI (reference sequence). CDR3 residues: CASSYSRLAHEQYF. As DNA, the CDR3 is TGTGCCAGCAGTTACTCCAGACTAGCCCACGAGCAGTACTTC.

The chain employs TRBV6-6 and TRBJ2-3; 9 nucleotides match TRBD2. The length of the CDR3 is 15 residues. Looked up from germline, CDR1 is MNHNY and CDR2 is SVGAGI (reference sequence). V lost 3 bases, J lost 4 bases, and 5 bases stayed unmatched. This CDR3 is CASSYLRGGSDTQYF. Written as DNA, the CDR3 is TGTGCCAGCAGTTATTTGCGGGGGGGTTCAGATACGCAGTATTTT.

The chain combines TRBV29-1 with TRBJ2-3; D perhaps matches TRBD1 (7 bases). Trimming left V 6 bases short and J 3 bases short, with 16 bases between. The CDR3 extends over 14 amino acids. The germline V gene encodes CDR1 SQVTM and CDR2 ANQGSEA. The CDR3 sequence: CSVSDREVTDTQYF. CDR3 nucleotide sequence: TGCAGCGTCTCAGACAGGGAGGTTACAGATACGCAGTATTTT.

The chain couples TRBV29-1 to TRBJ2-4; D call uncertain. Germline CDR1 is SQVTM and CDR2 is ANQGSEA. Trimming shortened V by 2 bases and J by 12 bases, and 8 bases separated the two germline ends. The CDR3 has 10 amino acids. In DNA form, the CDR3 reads TGCAGCGTTGAATCGCTCACTCAGTACTTC. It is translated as CSVESLTQYF.

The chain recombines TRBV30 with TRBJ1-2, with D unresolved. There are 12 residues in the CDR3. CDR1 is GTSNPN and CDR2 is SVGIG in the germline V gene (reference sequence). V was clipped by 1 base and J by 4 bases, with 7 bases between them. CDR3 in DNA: TGTGCCTGGAGTGCCAGTCCCTATGGCTACACCTTC. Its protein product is CAWSASPYGYTF.

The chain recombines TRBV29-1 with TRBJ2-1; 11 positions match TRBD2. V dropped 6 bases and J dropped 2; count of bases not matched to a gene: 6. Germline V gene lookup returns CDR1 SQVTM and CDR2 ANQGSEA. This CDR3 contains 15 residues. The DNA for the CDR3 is TGCAGCGTCCTTGGGACTAGCGGCCCCTACAATGAGCAGTTCTTC. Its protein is CSVLGTSGPYNEQFF.

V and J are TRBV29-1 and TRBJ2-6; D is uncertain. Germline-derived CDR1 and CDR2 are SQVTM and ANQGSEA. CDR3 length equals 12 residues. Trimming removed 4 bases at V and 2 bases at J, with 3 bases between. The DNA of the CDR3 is TGCAGCGTTGGAACTGGGGCCAACGTCCTGACTTTC. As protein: CSVGTGANVLTF.

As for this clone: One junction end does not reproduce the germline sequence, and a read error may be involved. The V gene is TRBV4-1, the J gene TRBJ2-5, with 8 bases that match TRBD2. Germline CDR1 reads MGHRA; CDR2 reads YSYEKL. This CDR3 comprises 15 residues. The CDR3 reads CASSHPASGSETQYF. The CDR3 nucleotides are TGTGCCAGCAGCCACCCGGCTAGCGGGTCAGAGACCCAGTACTTC.

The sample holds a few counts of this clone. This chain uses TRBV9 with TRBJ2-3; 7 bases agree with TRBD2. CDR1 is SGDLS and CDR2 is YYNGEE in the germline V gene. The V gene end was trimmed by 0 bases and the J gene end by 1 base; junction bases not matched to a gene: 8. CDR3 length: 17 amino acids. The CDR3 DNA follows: TGTGCCAGCAGCGTAGACGGAAGGAGCGGGGGCACAGATACGCAGTATTTT. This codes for CASSVDGRSGGTDTQYF.

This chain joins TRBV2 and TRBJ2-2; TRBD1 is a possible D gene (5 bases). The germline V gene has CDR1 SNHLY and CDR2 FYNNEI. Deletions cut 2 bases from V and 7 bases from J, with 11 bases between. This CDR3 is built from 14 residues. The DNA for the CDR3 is TGTGCCAGCAGTGAAACCAGGGTTTACGGGGAGCTGTTTTTT. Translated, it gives CASSETRVYGELFF. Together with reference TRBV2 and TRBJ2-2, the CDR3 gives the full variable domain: EPEVTQTPSHQVTQMGQEVILRCVPISNHLYFYWYRQILGQKVEFLVSFYNNEISEKSEIFDDQFSVERPDGSNFTLKIRSTKLEDSAMYFCASSETRVYGELFFGEGSRLTVL.

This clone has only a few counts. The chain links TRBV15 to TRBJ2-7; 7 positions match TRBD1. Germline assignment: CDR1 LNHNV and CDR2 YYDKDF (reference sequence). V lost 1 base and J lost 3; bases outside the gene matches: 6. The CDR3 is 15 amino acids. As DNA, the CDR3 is TGTGCCACCAGCAGAGCCGGGAACAGGGGCTACGAGCAGTACTTC. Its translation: CATSRAGNRGYEQYF.

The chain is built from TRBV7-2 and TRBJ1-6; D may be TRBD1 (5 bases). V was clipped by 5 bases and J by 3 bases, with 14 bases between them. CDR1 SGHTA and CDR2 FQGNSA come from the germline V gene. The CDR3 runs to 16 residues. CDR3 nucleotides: TGTGCCAGCAGCACCGGCTCAGGGTACTATAATTCACCCCTCCACTTT. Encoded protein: CASSTGSGYYNSPLHF. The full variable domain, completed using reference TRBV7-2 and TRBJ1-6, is GAGVSQSPSNKVTEKGKDVELRCDPISGHTALYWYRQSLGQGLEFLIYFQGNSAPDKSGLPSDRFSAERTGGSVSTLTIQRTQQEDSAVYLCASSTGSGYYNSPLHFGNGTRLTVT.

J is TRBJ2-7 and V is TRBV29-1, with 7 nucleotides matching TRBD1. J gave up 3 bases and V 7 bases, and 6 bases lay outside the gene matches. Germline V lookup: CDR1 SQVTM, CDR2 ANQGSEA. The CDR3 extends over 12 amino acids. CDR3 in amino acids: CSARDSYYEQYF. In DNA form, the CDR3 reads TGCAGCGCCCGGGACAGTTACTACGAGCAGTACTTC.